Listed below are T cell receptor beta chains from one sample, sequenced in a study of T cells in Graves' hyperthyroidism and ophthalmopathy. TCRdb reprocessed the multiplex PCR reads via MiXCR and lists one record per CDR3 protein. The sample holds 450,000 to 650,000 distinct CDR3 sequences, 14% seen once. Sequencing was done on a sample of blood. The receptors shown here come from a woman aged 18-29 years with Graves' ophthalmopathy. The CDR3 runs from the conserved cysteine through the conserved F or W. D genes are given only for firm matches. Part of the rows lack a size; the others show once, few, many or a class for expanded clones.

j_call d_call clone_size v_call cdr3_nt cdr3_aa
TRBJ2-7 NA many TRBV7-2 TGTGCCAGCAGCTCCGTATTAACCTACGAGCAGTACTTC CASSSVLTYEQYF
TRBJ1-4 NA NA TRBV7-3 TGTGCCAGCAGCTTAGACGGGGAAGGAAAACTGTTTTTT CASSLDGEGKLFF
TRBJ2-5 NA many TRBV11-3 TGTGCCAGCAGCTCGACCAGAGGCACTCAAGAGACCCAGTACTTC CASSSTRGTQETQYF
TRBJ2-1 NA NA TRBV5-4 TGTGCCAGCAGCTTGGCCTGGCGATGGGGACGTGAGCAGTTCTTC CASSLAWRWGREQFF
TRBJ2-5 NA many TRBV29-1 TGCAGCGTTGAAGAGGCGGCAGGGGCGCAGGAGACCCAGTACTTC CSVEEAAGAQETQYF
TRBJ2-2 NA many TRBV7-2 TGTGCCAGCAGCTTAGACTTGGCCGGGGAGCTGTTTTTT CASSLDLAGELFF
TRBJ1-1 NA many TRBV7-9 TGTGCCAGCAGCTTAGTATCCACCGCTGAAGCTTTCTTT CASSLVSTAEAFF
TRBJ2-1 NA many TRBV6-6 TGTGCCAGCAGTTACTTGGAGGGCCGCAATGAGCAGTTCTTC CASSYLEGRNEQFF
TRBJ1-1 NA many TRBV6-2/TRBV6-3 TGTGCCAGCAGAGGACAGCCGAACACTGAAGCTTTCTTT CASRGQPNTEAFF
TRBJ2-5 NA many TRBV7-8 TGTGCCAGCAGCCAGGGGAGGGGGCTCGAAGAAGAGACCCAGTACTTC CASSQGRGLEEETQYF
TRBJ1-2 NA NA TRBV28 TGTGCCAGCAGTTTACGTAACTATGGCTACGCCTTC CASSLRNYGYAF
TRBJ2-6 NA NA TRBV7-3 TGTGCCAGCGGGACTCCTGGGGCCAACGTCCTGACTTTC CASGTPGANVLTF
TRBJ2-3 TRBD2 NA TRBV20-1 TGCAGTGCTAGAGGTTTTGGGACTAGCGGGAGAGGCACAGATACGCAGTATTTT CSARGFGTSGRGTDTQYF
TRBJ1-2 NA many TRBV6-1 TGTGCCAGCAGTCGGGGTTTAGTGGGGAACTATGGCTACACCTTC CASSRGLVGNYGYTF
TRBJ1-1 NA NA TRBV6-2/TRBV6-3 TGTGCCAGCAGTTACACGACAGGAAAGAACACTGAAGCTTTCTTT CASSYTTGKNTEAFF
TRBJ2-7 NA NA TRBV14 TGTGCCAGCAGCCAAGATTGGTCTAGGTCGGGAGTTCTGACCTACGAGCAGTACTTC CASSQDWSRSGVLTYEQYF
TRBJ2-3 TRBD2 many TRBV7-6 TGTGCCAGCAGCCCCGGTCAGAGCGGGGGCACAGATACGCAGTATTTT CASSPGQSGGTDTQYF
TRBJ1-2 NA once TRBV4-1 TGCGCCAGCAGCCAAACGACGGGGAGGGTCGAGGCTAACTATGGCTACACCTTC CASSQTTGRVEANYGYTF
TRBJ1-4 NA many TRBV2 TGTGCCAGCAGTGAAGATTGGCCAGCAACTAATGAAAAACTGTTTTTT CASSEDWPATNEKLFF
TRBJ1-1 NA many TRBV18 TGTGCCAGCTCACCCATACAGGTAGAGAACACTGAAGCTTTCTTT CASSPIQVENTEAFF